This T cell receptor beta chain appears in the sequencing data of a study of blood T cell repertoires in COVID-19. Looking at the study overall: Acute and convalescent COVID-19 samples came from the United States, Italy and Spain.

Trimming removed 0 bases at V and 3 bases at J, with 18 bases between. The CDR3 has 17 amino acids. Per the germline V gene, CDR1 is LNHDA and CDR2 is SQIVND (reference sequence). Original processing methods: Quantification of nucleated cells was approximated via reference gene primer amplification. This table comes from immunoSEQ multiplex PCR, and its TCRdb copy is limited to in-frame clones, with some not included. V and J calls and clone size are those listed in that table; D and trimming were worked out from the DNA. The profile covers a few hundred thousand clones, with about nine tenths appearing a single time and over 6% taken by the ten largest.

V and J are TRBV19 and TRBJ2-7; possibly TRBD1 for D (6 bases). The sample consisted of peripheral blood. The receptor was isolated from a woman in her twenties or thirties who had recovered from COVID-19. In DNA form, the CDR3 reads TGTGCCAGTAGTATAGACGGGACATCATCCACCTTCTACGAGCAGTACTTC. This codes for CASSIDGTSSTFYEQYF.